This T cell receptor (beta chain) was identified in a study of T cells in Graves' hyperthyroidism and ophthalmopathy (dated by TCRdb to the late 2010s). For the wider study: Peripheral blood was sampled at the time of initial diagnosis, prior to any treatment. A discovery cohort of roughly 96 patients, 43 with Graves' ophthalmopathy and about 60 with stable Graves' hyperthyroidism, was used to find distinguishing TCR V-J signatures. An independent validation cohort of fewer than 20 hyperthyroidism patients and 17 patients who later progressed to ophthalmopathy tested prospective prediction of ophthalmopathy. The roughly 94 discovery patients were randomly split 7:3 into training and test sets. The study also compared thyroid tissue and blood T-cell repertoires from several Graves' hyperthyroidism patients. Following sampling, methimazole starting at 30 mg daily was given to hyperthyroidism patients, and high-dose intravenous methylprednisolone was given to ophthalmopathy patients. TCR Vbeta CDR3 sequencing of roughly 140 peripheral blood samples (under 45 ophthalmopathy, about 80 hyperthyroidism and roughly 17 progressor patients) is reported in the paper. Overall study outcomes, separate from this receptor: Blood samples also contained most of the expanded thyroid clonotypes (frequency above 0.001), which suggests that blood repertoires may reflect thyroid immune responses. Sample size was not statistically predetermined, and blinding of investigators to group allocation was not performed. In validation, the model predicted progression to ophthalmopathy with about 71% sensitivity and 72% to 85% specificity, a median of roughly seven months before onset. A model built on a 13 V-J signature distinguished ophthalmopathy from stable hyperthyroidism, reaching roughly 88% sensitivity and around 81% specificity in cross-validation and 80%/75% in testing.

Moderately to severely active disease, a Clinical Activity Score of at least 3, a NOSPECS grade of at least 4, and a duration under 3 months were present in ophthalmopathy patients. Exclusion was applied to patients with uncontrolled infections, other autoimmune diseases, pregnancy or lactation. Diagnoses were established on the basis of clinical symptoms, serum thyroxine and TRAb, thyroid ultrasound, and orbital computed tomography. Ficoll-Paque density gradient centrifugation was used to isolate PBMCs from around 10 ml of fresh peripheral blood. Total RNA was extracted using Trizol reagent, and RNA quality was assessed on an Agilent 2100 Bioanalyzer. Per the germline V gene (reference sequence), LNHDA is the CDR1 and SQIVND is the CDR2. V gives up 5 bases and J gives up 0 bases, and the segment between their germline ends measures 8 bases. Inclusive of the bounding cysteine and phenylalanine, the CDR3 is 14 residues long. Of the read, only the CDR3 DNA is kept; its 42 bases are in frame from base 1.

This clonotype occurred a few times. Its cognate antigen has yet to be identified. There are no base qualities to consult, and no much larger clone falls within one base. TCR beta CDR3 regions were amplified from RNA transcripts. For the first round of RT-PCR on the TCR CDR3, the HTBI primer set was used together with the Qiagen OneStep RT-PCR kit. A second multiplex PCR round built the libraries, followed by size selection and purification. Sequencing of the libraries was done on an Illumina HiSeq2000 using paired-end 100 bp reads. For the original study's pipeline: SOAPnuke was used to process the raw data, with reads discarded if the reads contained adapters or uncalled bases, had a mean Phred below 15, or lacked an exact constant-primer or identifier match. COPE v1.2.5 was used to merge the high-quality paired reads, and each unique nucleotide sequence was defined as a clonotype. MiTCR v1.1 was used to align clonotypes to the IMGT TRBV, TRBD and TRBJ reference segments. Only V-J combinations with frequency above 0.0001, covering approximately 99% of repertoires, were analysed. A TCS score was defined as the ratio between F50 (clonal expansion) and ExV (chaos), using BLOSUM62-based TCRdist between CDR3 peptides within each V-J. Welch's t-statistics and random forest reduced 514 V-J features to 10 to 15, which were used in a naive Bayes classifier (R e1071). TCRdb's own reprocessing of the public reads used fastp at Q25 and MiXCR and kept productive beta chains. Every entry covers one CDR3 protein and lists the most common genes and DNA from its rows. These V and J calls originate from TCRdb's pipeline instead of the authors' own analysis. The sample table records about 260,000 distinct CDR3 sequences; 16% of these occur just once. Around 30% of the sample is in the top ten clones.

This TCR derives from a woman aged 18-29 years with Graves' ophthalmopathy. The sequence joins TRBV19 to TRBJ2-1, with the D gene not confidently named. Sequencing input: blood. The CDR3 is CASSFYSSYNEQFF. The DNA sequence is TGTGCCAGTAGTTTTTACTCCTCCTACAATGAGCAGTTCTTC.